This TCR beta chain was identified in a study of shared clonotypes between healthy human individuals. Whole-study findings and limits: Generally, estimated richness proved larger in naive subsets than it did in memory subsets. Blood was the sole source, and tissue repertoires probably differ.

A remark on this clone: Its matching antigen is unknown.

Per the germline V gene, CDR1 is MDHEN and CDR2 is SYDVKM. V was trimmed by 6 bases and J by 8 bases, leaving 13 bases between them. This CDR3 has 12 residues. Clones were sequenced by immunoSEQ multiplex PCR, and TCRdb holds only the in-frame ones, with some missing. Here the sample spans roughly 550,000 clones, over 95% being singletons. Cells designated naive CD8 were CD45RO-negative and were positively selected for CCR7, with terminally differentiated effector memory CD45RA+ cells excluded. Sequences were obtained from naive CD8+ T cells sorted from blood. J is TRBJ1-1 and V is TRBV28; no reliable D call. This clonotype was sampled from a woman in her 30s in good health. The CDR3 region is CASRDGSREAFF. The CDR3 DNA is TGTGCCAGCAGGGACGGCTCCCGGGAAGCTTTCTTT.